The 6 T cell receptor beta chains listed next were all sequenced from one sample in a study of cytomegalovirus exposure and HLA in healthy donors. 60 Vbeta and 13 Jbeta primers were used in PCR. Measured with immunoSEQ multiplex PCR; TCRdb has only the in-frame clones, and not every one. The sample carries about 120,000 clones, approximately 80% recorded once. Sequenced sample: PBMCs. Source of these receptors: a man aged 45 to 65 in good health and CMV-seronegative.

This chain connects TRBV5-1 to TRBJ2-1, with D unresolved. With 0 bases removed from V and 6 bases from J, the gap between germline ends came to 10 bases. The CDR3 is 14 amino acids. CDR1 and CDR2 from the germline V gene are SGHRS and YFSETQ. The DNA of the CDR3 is TGCGCCAGCAGCTTGGCCAGGATGGTCAATGAGCAGTTCTTC. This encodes CASSLARMVNEQFF.

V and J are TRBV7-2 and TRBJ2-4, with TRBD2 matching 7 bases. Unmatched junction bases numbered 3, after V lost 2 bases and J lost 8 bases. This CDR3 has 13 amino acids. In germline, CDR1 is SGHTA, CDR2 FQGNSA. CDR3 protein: CASSLLGGDIQYF. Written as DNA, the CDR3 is TGTGCCAGCAGCTTACTGGGGGGGGACATTCAGTACTTC. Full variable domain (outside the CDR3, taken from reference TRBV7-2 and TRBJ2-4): GAGVSQSPSNKVTEKGKDVELRCDPISGHTALYWYRQSLGQGLEFLIYFQGNSAPDKSGLPSDRFSAERTGGSVSTLTIQRTQQEDSAVYLCASSLLGGDIQYFGAGTRLSVL.

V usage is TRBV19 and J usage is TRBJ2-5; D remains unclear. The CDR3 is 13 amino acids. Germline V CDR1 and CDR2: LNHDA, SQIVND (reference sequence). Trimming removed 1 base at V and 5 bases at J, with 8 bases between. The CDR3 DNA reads TGTGCCAGTAGTATAGGCCCCCGGGAGACCCAGTACTTC. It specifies CASSIGPRETQYF.

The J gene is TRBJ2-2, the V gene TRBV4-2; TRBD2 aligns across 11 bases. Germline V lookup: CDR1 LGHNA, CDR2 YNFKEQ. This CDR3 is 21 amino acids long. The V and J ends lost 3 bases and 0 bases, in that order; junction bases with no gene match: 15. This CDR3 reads CASSQFRRASGRFTNTGELFF. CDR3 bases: TGTGCCAGCAGCCAGTTTCGAAGGGCTAGCGGGAGGTTCACGAACACCGGGGAGCTGTTTTTT.

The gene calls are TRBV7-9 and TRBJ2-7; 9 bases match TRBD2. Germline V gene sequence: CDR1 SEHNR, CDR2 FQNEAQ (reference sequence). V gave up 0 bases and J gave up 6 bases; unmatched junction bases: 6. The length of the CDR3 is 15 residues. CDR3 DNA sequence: TGTGCCAGCAGCTTAGCGGCGGGAGGGCCAAGCGAGCAGTACTTC. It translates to CASSLAAGGPSEQYF.

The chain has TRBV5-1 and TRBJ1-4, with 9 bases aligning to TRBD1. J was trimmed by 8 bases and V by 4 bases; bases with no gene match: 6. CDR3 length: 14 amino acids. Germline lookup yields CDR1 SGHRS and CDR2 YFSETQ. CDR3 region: CASSPGTGYEKLFF. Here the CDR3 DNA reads TGCGCCAGCAGCCCAGGGACAGGGTACGAAAAACTGTTTTTT. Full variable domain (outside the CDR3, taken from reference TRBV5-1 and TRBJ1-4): KAGVTQTPRYLIKTRGQQVTLSCSPISGHRSVSWYQQTPGQGLQFLFEYFSETQRNKGNFPGRFSGRQFSNSRSEMNVSTLELGDSALYLCASSPGTGYEKLFFGSGTQLSVL.